This entry concerns a single T cell receptor (beta chain). This entry comes from a study of blood T cell repertoires in COVID-19. Across the study: From the United States, Italy and Spain came samples of acute and convalescent COVID-19. PBMCs, B-cell-depleted T cells, or T cells were the source of the cDNA or gDNA that made up the material.

In the authors' methods: Nucleated cell number was recorded as an estimate derived from reference gene primer amplification. Data came from immunoSEQ multiplex PCR; TCRdb stores just in-frame clones and leaves some out. V, J and clone size are taken as reported in that table, and D and trimming were inferred from the DNA itself. This table holds 200,000 to 250,000 clones, approximately 80% found once. Specimen: PBMCs or T cells enriched from blood (not recorded which). This TCR came from a man aged 60 to 69 who had recovered from COVID-19.

The CDR3 region is CASSNTGVEQYF. The CDR3 bases are TGTGCCAGCAGTAACACAGGGGTCGAGCAGTACTTC. This chain links TRBV6-5 with TRBJ2-7, with 7 bases aligning to TRBD1. Trimming took 5 bases from V and 6 from J; bases not matched to a gene: 4. The germline gives CDR1 MNHEY, CDR2 SVGAGI. The CDR3 is 12 amino acids.